Presented here are 20 T cell receptor beta chains from one specimen sequenced in a study of siplizumab effects on memory and regulatory T cells. The protocol was immunoSEQ multiplex PCR, while the TCRdb copy is restricted to in-frame clones and leaves out a portion. The sample consists of roughly 120,000 clones, roughly 94% of them appearing once. Specimen: non-Treg CD4+ T cells sorted from blood. The source is a human donor in good health.

This clone was seen only once. This chain connects TRBV12-5 to TRBJ2-3, with D perhaps TRBD1 or TRBD2 (6 bases each). V dropped 6 bases and J dropped 1 base, with 14 bases sitting between them. The germline CDR1 and CDR2 sequences are LGHNT and FRNRAP. This CDR3 is built from 15 residues. As DNA, the CDR3 is TGTGCTAGTGGCCCGGGGGCCCCTGGCACAGATACGCAGTATTTT. Amino acids: CASGPGAPGTDTQYF.

The chain employs TRBV5-1 and TRBJ2-7; D is possibly TRBD1 (6 bases). The CDR3 is made up of 14 amino acids. CDR1 and CDR2 from the germline V gene are SGHRS and YFSETQ. Deletions cut 4 bases from V and 2 bases from J, with 13 bases between. Written as DNA, the CDR3 is TGCGCCAGCAGCCCGGACAGTCTGACCTACGAGCAGTACTTC. This sequence encodes CASSPDSLTYEQYF.

The gene calls are TRBV11-1 and TRBJ2-3; TRBD1 matches at 9 bases. J lost 9 bases, V lost 5 bases, and 3 bases had no gene match. This CDR3 is 12 amino acids long. From germline, CDR1 is SGHAT and CDR2 FQDESV (reference sequence). The CDR3 is CASSRTGETQYF. CDR3 sequence (DNA): TGTGCCAGCAGCCGGACAGGGGAAACGCAGTATTTT.

This clone has only one observation. This chain links TRBV6-5 with TRBJ1-1; D is uncertain. The V gene's germline CDR1 is MNHEY and CDR2 SVGAGI. This CDR3 comprises 14 residues. The V and J ends lost 0 bases and 4 bases respectively, with 9 bases between them. The DNA of the CDR3 is TGTGCCAGCAGTTACTCGAAAAAGATCACTGAAGCTTTCTTT. Translation: CASSYSKKITEAFF.

The J gene is TRBJ2-5, the V gene TRBV29-1; weak D call: TRBD2 (5 bases). V gave up 6 bases and J gave up 4 bases, with 15 bases separating them. The CDR3 has 13 residues. Per germline, CDR1 SQVTM and CDR2 ANQGSEA. As DNA, the CDR3 is TGCAGCGTGGAATTCGACCGGGGAGAGACCCAGTACTTC. Translation: CSVEFDRGETQYF.

The V gene is TRBV29-1, the J gene TRBJ2-2; TRBD2 is a possible D gene (5 bases). Trimming took off 2 bases at V and 5 bases at J, with 6 bases between the two ends. This CDR3 region has 12 residues. In germline, CDR1 is SQVTM, CDR2 ANQGSEA. The CDR3 region is CSVERLTGELFF. In DNA, the CDR3 is TGCAGCGTTGAACGACTAACCGGGGAGCTGTTTTTT.

The chain couples TRBV18 to TRBJ1-4; TRBD1 aligns across 7 bases. The V segment lost 4 bases and the J segment 8 bases; nucleotides outside the gene matches: 10. The CDR3 is made up of 15 amino acids. Germline loops: CDR1 KGHSH, CDR2 LQKENI. The CDR3 protein is CASSRQTGKGEKLFF. In DNA, the CDR3 is TGTGCCAGCTCACGCCAGACAGGGAAGGGGGAAAAACTGTTTTTT. The complete variable domain, with remaining parts taken from reference TRBV18 and TRBJ1-4, reads NAGVMQNPRHLVRRRGQEARLRCSPMKGHSHVYWYRQLPEEGLKFMVYLQKENIIDESGMPKERFSAEFPKEGPSILRIQQVVRGDSAAYFCASSRQTGKGEKLFFGSGTQLSVL.

The chain combines TRBV7-9 with TRBJ2-5, with a weak D call TRBD1 (5 bases). Germline V gene data show CDR1 as SEHNR and CDR2 as FQNEAQ (reference sequence). V lost 3 bases, J lost 2 bases, and 10 bases lay in between. CDR3 length: 14 residues. CDR3 coding DNA: TGTGCCAGCAGCTTCGCCAGGGAACAAGAGACCCAGTACTTC. This encodes CASSFAREQETQYF.

This clone appeared a single time. The rearrangement links TRBV5-1 to TRBJ1-3; perhaps TRBD1 as D (5 bases). V shed 3 bases and J shed 1 base, with 8 bases lying between them. This CDR3 comprises 14 residues. Germline V CDR1 and CDR2: SGHRS, YFSETQ. The CDR3 reads CASSWDLSGNTIYF. In DNA, the CDR3 is TGCGCCAGCAGCTGGGACCTTTCTGGAAACACCATATATTTT.

This chain links TRBV11-2 with TRBJ1-2; maybe TRBD1 (5 bases). There are 19 residues in the CDR3. From germline, CDR1 is SGHAT and CDR2 FQNNGV. Between the trimmed V and J ends, which lost 3 bases and 1 base, there was a span of 24 bases. The CDR3 region has the DNA TGTGCCAGCAGCTTTCAGAGGGGAGGGGAGAAACTCTTTAACTATGGCTACACCTTC. The encoded protein is CASSFQRGGEKLFNYGYTF.

This chain uses TRBV9 with TRBJ1-1, with TRBD1 matching 8 bases. This CDR3 has 16 amino acids. Germline trimming cut 0 bases from V and 4 bases from J; bases unmatched to any gene: 8. Germline values: CDR1 SGDLS, CDR2 YYNGEE. CDR3 sequence: CASSVDQGAKATEAFF. The CDR3 nucleotides are TGTGCCAGCAGCGTAGACCAGGGGGCGAAGGCCACTGAAGCTTTCTTT.

This sequence joins TRBV5-1 and TRBJ2-3; the D gene is possibly TRBD1 (6 bases). CDR3 size: 13 residues. Germline lookup yields CDR1 SGHRS and CDR2 YFSETQ. Trimming stripped 2 bases from V and 3 bases from J, with 7 bases between. The CDR3 bases are TGCGCCAGCAGCTTCCAGGGGACAGATACGCAGTATTTT. Protein sequence: CASSFQGTDTQYF.

This sequence joins TRBV7-9 and TRBJ1-3; D remains ambiguous. Trimming left V 1 base short and J 1 base short, with 11 bases between. Per the germline V gene, CDR1 is SEHNR and CDR2 is FQNEAQ (reference sequence). This CDR3 is built from 16 residues. In DNA, the CDR3 is TGTGCCAGCAGCTTAGAGACTGGCCTTTCTGGAAACACCATATATTTT. Translation gives CASSLETGLSGNTIYF. Supplemented by reference TRBV7-9 and TRBJ1-3, the full variable domain reads DTGVSQNPRHKITKRGQNVTFRCDPISEHNRLYWYRQTLGQGPEFLTYFQNEAQLEKSRLLSDRFSAERPKGSFSTLEIQRTEQGDSAMYLCASSLETGLSGNTIYFGEGSWLTVV.

CDR3 protein: CASTLGSGSYEQYF. CDR3 DNA: TGTGCCAGCACACTGGGGAGCGGCTCCTACGAGCAGTACTTC. The rearrangement uses TRBV6-1 and TRBJ2-7; tentatively, D is TRBD2 (5 bases). Germline V gene lookup returns CDR1 MNHNS and CDR2 SASEGT. The CDR3 spans 14 residues. Trimming stripped 7 bases from V and 0 bases from J, with 13 bases between.

This chain uses TRBV5-4 with TRBJ2-4, with 8 bases matching TRBD1. Germline assignment: CDR1 SGHNT and CDR2 YYREEE (reference sequence). This CDR3 contains 18 residues. V dropped 4 bases and J dropped 3; count of bases not matched to a gene: 15. The CDR3 spells CASSQGQEMGFGKNIQYF. For the CDR3, the DNA is TGTGCCAGCAGCCAGGGACAGGAGATGGGCTTTGGCAAAAACATTCAGTACTTC.

The chain joins TRBV30 to TRBJ1-4; weak D call: TRBD1 (5 bases). V was trimmed by 1 base and J by 5 bases, leaving 11 bases between them. The CDR3 loop spans 14 amino acids. CDR1 GTSNPN and CDR2 SVGIG come from the germline V gene (reference sequence). CDR3 amino acids: CAWSATEGNEKLFF. The CDR3 DNA follows: TGTGCCTGGAGTGCGACAGAAGGAAATGAAAAACTGTTTTTT.

The chain uses TRBV5-4 and TRBJ2-3, with D unresolved. The CDR3 has 15 amino acids. Between the trimmed V and J ends, which lost 0 bases and 0 bases, there was a span of 8 bases. Per the germline V gene, CDR1 is SGHNT and CDR2 is YYREEE (reference sequence). CDR3: CASSLGGLSTDTQYF. In DNA, the CDR3 is TGTGCCAGCAGCTTGGGCGGCCTTAGCACAGATACGCAGTATTTT.

J is TRBJ2-7 and V is TRBV27; 9 bases line up with TRBD2. CDR3 length equals 15 residues. CDR1 and CDR2 from the germline V gene are MNHEY and SMNVEV (reference sequence). The junction had 5 bases not matched to a gene; V was cut back by 1 base and J by 4 bases. CDR3 in DNA: TGTGCCAGCAGTTTATGGAGCGGGGGGTCATACGAGCAGTACTTC. It yields the protein CASSLWSGGSYEQYF.

The V gene is TRBV5-1, the J gene TRBJ1-1; D is ambiguous. V was trimmed by 0 bases and J by 0 bases, leaving 6 bases between them. CDR1 is SGHRS, CDR2 YFSETQ, per germline. The CDR3 covers 14 residues. The DNA for the CDR3 is TGCGCCAGCAGCTTGGGAGAATTGAACACTGAAGCTTTCTTT. Translation gives CASSLGELNTEAFF.

The chain uses TRBV6-1 and TRBJ1-5; D not resolved. Trimming cost V 7 bases and J 4 bases, with 14 bases left between them. Germline V gene sequence: CDR1 MNHNS, CDR2 SASEGT. This CDR3 region has 14 residues. The CDR3 loop reads CASTSRGRNQPQHF. The DNA for the CDR3 is TGTGCCAGCACCAGTCGTGGCAGAAATCAGCCCCAGCATTTT.